The present T cell receptor (beta chain) was sequenced within a study of cytomegalovirus exposure and HLA in healthy donors. V was pared by 7 bases and J by 2 bases, with 9 bases of the junction left unmatched. Germline V CDR1 and CDR2: SGHRS, YFSETQ. The CDR3 extends over 14 amino acids. Amplification used 60 Vbeta primers and 13 Jbeta primers. The protocol was immunoSEQ multiplex PCR, while the TCRdb copy is restricted to in-frame clones and leaves out a portion. The data hold about 190,000 clones, with more than 65% observed a single time. This clone was picked up a small number of times. This receptor was obtained from a woman between 25 and 40 years old in good health and CMV-seropositive. The sequenced sample was PBMCs. The chain uses TRBV5-1 and TRBJ2-7; 7 bases line up with TRBD1. The CDR3 DNA is TGCGCCAGCGGACTTACAGGGGAAACCTACGAGCAGTACTTC. Its translation is CASGLTGETYEQYF. The whole variable domain, filled in from reference TRBV5-1 and TRBJ2-7, reads KAGVTQTPRYLIKTRGQQVTLSCSPISGHRSVSWYQQTPGQGLQFLFEYFSETQRNKGNFPGRFSGRQFSNSRSEMNVSTLELGDSALYLCASGLTGETYEQYFGPGTRLTVT.